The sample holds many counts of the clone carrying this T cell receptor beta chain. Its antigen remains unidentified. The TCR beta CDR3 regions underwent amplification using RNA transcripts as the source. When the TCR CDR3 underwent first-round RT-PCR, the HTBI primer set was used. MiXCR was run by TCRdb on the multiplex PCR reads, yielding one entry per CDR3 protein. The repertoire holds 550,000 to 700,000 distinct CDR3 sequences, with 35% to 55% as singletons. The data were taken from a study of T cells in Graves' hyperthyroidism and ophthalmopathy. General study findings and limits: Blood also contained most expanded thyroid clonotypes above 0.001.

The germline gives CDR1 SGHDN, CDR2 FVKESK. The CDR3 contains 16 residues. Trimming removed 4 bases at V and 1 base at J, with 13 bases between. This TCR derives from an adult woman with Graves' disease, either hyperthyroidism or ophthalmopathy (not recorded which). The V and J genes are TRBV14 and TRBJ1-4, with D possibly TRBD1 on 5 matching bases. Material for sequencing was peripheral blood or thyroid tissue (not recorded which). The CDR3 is CASSPDWGVTNEKLFF. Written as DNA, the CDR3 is TGTGCCAGCAGCCCTGACTGGGGGGTAACTAATGAAAAACTGTTTTTT.